This entry is about one T cell receptor beta chain. Its antigen remains undetermined. No qualities accompany the bases; no much larger clone lies one base away. Trimming accounts for 7 bases at V and 1 base at J, while the number of junction bases matched to no gene is 6. From its cysteine to its phenylalanine, the CDR3 spans 15 amino acids. CDR3 DNA is the only sequence kept; it has 45 bases, read in frame from the first base. The germline V gene encodes CDR1 MNHEY and CDR2 SVGAGI. The source of the sample is a study of PD-1 blockade in classical Hodgkin lymphoma (dated by TCRdb to 2020 to 2021). Concerning the study at large: Nivolumab dosing was 3 mg/kg intravenously every 2 weeks, continuing until either disease progression or unacceptable toxicity. A peripheral blood immune signature of response to PD-1 blockade in classical Hodgkin lymphoma was defined using TCR beta sequencing and CyTOF.

The sample's time point, from its label and the paper: cycle 4 day 1 (C4D1), after six to seven weeks of nivolumab. Every trial patient had relapsed following autologous stem cell transplantation, and prior brentuximab vedotin exposure was what differed among cohorts A, B and C. A total of 50 to 70 patients with relapsed/refractory classical Hodgkin lymphoma made up the trial cohort, and each patient's best overall response was complete response, partial response or progressive disease. Single-agent nivolumab was administered to trial patients in the multi-cohort phase II CheckMate 205 trial. An independent review committee assessed best overall response by applying the 2007 International Working Group response criteria. Trial PBMCs were obtained immediately prior to nivolumab initiation (C1D1) and on therapy at cycle 2 day 1 and cycle 4 day 1. Peripheral blood was collected in 8 mL Vacutainer Cell Preparation Tubes, from which PBMCs were isolated by centrifugation and then cryopreserved.

The Qiagen DNeasy kit was used to extract genomic DNA both from unsorted PBMCs and from the negatively selected CD4+ and CD8+ fractions. TCR beta CDR3 regions were subjected to amplification by immunoSEQ multiplex PCR with primers that anneal to V and J segments. A synthetic immune receptor repertoire was used to minimize amplification bias, and any residual bias was removed computationally once sequencing was done. On the study's bioinformatics: Repertoire diversity was quantified as the Shannon entropy index using custom Python scripts. Unsorted, CD4+ and CD8+ repertoires were examined separately, except in combined analyses, for which CD4+ and CD8+ sequences were merged in silico. A clone counted as expanded when the clone's frequency after treatment rose at least 2-fold relative to C1D1, and clones undetected at baseline were given a pseudocount of 0.5. Clones with 0 or 1 copy at C1D1 were defined as singleton clones, while clones with 2 or more copies were defined as non-singleton clones. Clones expanded in unsorted samples were labelled as CD4+, CD8+ or unknown by matching protein sequences in sorted samples from the same patient. Wilcoxon tests were applied to paired samples to test diversity changes from C1D1 to C4D1. Sourced from immuneACCESS, this table was stored by TCRdb with only in-frame sequences that have V and J called. A share of the clones is absent; for the studies checked, an unresolved V gene accounts for under half, and the remainder has no known explanation. Clone size and the V and J calls come from that table; the DNA yielded D and trimming. This sample is represented by some 48,000 clones; about 80% of them were singletons. The top ten clonotypes cover around 19% of the sample.

What the research found in general, with its limitations: Diversity was lower in patients who began nivolumab less than 1 year after ASCT, so these patients were left out of later analyses to avoid confounding by immune reconstitution. Trial patients achieving complete response had baseline diversity similar to newly diagnosed patients, whereas partial responders and progressors had significantly lower diversity. CD4+ but not CD8+ TCR diversity rose significantly by C4D1 (p=0.0027 vs p=0.16), most apparent in complete responders (p=0.02). Baseline TCR diversity was reported as lower in newly diagnosed patients than in healthy donors, and lower still in relapsed/refractory patients. The study was restricted to a single clinical trial cohort, and the causes of repertoire differences, possibly disease activity or prior therapy, were left undefined.

The V and J genes are TRBV6-5 and TRBJ1-5, with 8 bases matching TRBD1. The TCR was taken from a human donor with classical Hodgkin lymphoma. The sample was peripheral blood mononuclear cells (PBMCs), taken before the fourth cycle of nivolumab. CDR3 region: CASTQNRGSNQPQHF. The DNA reads TGTGCCAGCACCCAAAACAGGGGGAGCAATCAGCCCCAGCATTTT.